One T cell receptor (beta chain) is described in this entry. The antigen remains undetermined. These data originate in a study of graft-versus-host responses after intestinal transplantation. Across the whole study: Recipients obtained multivisceral, liver-intestinal, or isolated intestinal transplants. Recipients across the board were started on anti-thymocyte globulin induction, then kept on tacrolimus and steroids for about three years. Study-level results: Recipient marrow showed GvH clones, some seen first in ileum or blood. Peak circulating GvH clone levels were associated with early post-transplant HvG declines.

Profiled with immunoSEQ multiplex PCR; TCRdb holds only in-frame clones, not every one. The top ten clones hold under 6.5% of a sample with some 86,000 clones, 85% to 95% of them seen once. With 3 bases removed from V and 2 bases from J, the gap between germline ends came to 4 bases. CDR1 is SGDLS and CDR2 is YYNGEE in the germline V gene. The length of the CDR3 is 12 residues. This rearrangement joins TRBV9 to TRBJ2-3; D remains unclear. The sequence was collected from a human donor who received an intestinal transplant. Material: unstimulated CD8+ T cells sorted from spleen or lymph node cells, obtained before intestinal transplant. CDR3 sequence: CASSEITDTQYF. As DNA, the CDR3 is TGTGCCAGCAGCGAAATCACAGATACGCAGTATTTT.